This is a list of T cell receptor beta chains from one sample in a study of blood T cell repertoires in COVID-19. Clones were sequenced by immunoSEQ multiplex PCR, and TCRdb holds only the in-frame ones, with some missing. This sample has around 400,000 clones; about 90% occur once, and the top ten carry approximately 1.2%. The sequencing sample was made of peripheral blood. The receptors come from a man aged 40-55 years with acute or convalescent COVID-19. Each CDR3 is given with its conserved first and last residue. A D gene is named only where the DNA matches it firmly. Some rows mark clone size as missing; the rest say once, few, many or name a class of expanded clone.

d_gene	j_gene	v_gene	abundance	CDR3aa	CDR3nt
NA	TRBJ2-3	TRBV11-1	NA	CASRARRPDTDTQYF	TGTGCCAGCAGGGCGAGGCGCCCGGACACAGATACGCAGTATTTT
NA	TRBJ1-2	TRBV28	NA	CASSLTAVGGGYTF	TGTGCCAGCAGTTTAACCGCTGTTGGCGGAGGCTACACCTTC
NA	TRBJ1-5	TRBV10-2	NA	CASSEPDQPQHF	TGCGCCAGCAGTGAGCCGGATCAGCCCCAGCATTTT
TRBD1	TRBJ2-7	TRBV28	once	CASSWDRPREQYF	TGTGCCAGCAGTTGGGACAGGCCTAGGGAGCAGTACTTC
NA	TRBJ2-3	TRBV6-5	NA	CASSYPGGTDTQYF	TGTGCCAGCAGTTACCCCGGGGGCACAGATACGCAGTATTTT
TRBD2	TRBJ2-7	TRBV2	few	CASQSPSGRRFEQYF	TGTGCCAGCCAAAGTCCTAGCGGGAGGCGGTTCGAGCAGTACTTC
NA	TRBJ2-7	TRBV3-1/TRBV3-2	NA	CASSRGLTYEQYF	TGTGCCAGCAGCCGGGGACTGACCTACGAGCAGTACTTC
NA	TRBJ1-1	TRBV5-1	once	CASSLRQVNTEAFF	TGCGCCAGCAGCTTGAGACAGGTCAACACTGAAGCTTTCTTT
NA	TRBJ1-2	TRBV5-4	NA	CASSPDGGRGYGYTF	TGTGCCAGCAGCCCGGACGGGGGGCGCGGCTATGGCTACACCTTC
TRBD1	TRBJ1-1	TRBV27	NA	CASSLRALTGAMNTEAFF	TGTGCCAGCAGTTTAAGGGCTTTGACAGGGGCTATGAACACTGAAGCTTTCTTT
NA	TRBJ2-5	TRBV5-4	NA	CASRGQDETQYF	TGTGCCAGCAGGGGGCAAGATGAGACCCAGTACTTC
NA	TRBJ1-1	TRBV5-5	NA	CASSLLVGMNTEAFF	TGTGCCAGCAGCTTGTTGGTCGGGATGAACACTGAAGCTTTCTTT
NA	TRBJ2-7	TRBV27	NA	CASSLGGLGDEQYF	TGTGCCAGCAGTTTAGGGGGGTTGGGCGACGAGCAGTACTTC
NA	TRBJ2-7	TRBV7-9	NA	CASSRGQVGEQYF	TGTGCCAGCAGCAGGGGCCAGGTTGGCGAGCAGTACTTC
TRBD1	TRBJ1-2	TRBV5-1	NA	CASSLVGQGDYGYTF	TGCGCCAGCAGCTTGGTAGGACAGGGCGACTATGGCTACACCTTC
TRBD2	TRBJ2-7	TRBV7-9	NA	CASSSGGLAYEQYF	TGTGCCAGCAGCTCGGGGGGACTAGCCTACGAGCAGTACTTC
NA	TRBJ1-2	TRBV28	NA	CASSFDGAASNYGYTF	TGTGCCAGCAGTTTCGATGGGGCCGCCTCTAACTATGGCTACACCTTC
NA	TRBJ2-5	TRBV27	NA	CASSFKTGGGYQETQYF	TGTGCCAGCAGTTTTAAGACGGGGGGCGGGTACCAAGAGACCCAGTACTTC
NA	TRBJ2-7	TRBV5-6	NA	CASSLGHNYEQYF	TGTGCCAGCAGCTTGGGACACAACTACGAGCAGTACTTC
TRBD1	TRBJ1-2	TRBV5-1	NA	CASSSPGTASNYGYTF	TGCGCCAGCAGTTCTCCCGGGACAGCCTCTAACTATGGCTACACCTTC
NA	TRBJ2-5	TRBV12-3/TRBV12-4	NA	CASSFNSKETQYF	TGTGCCAGCAGTTTTAACAGCAAAGAGACCCAGTACTTC
NA	TRBJ2-7	TRBV25-1	NA	CASSEYIQLVNEQYF	TGTGCCAGCAGTGAATATATTCAACTAGTTAACGAGCAGTACTTC
NA	TRBJ2-1	TRBV30	once	CAWSVGSEQFF	TGTGCCTGGAGTGTAGGGAGTGAGCAGTTCTTC
NA	TRBJ2-1	TRBV21-1	NA	CASSKDDGDRGADNEQFF	TGTGCCAGCAGCAAAGACGACGGCGACAGGGGAGCTGATAATGAGCAGTTCTTC
NA	TRBJ2-3	TRBV28	once	CASSPGSLGTDTQYF	TGTGCCAGCAGCCCGGGGTCACTAGGCACAGATACGCAGTATTTT
TRBD1	TRBJ2-3	TRBV6-4	NA	CASRKDRAGDTQYF	TGTGCCAGCAGGAAAGACAGGGCTGGAGATACGCAGTATTTT
NA	TRBJ1-2	TRBV11-2	once	CASSWGGRTNYGYTF	TGTGCCAGCAGCTGGGGGGGCAGAACTAACTATGGCTACACCTTC
TRBD2	TRBJ2-1	TRBV4-3	NA	CASSQDGLAGSYNEQFF	TGCGCCAGCAGCCAAGATGGTCTAGCGGGGTCCTACAATGAGCAGTTCTTC
TRBD2	TRBJ2-7	TRBV7-2	NA	CASSPRLAGDYEQYF	TGTGCCAGCAGCCCCCGACTAGCGGGAGACTATGAGCAGTACTTC
NA	TRBJ2-7	TRBV7-9	few	CASSSNSYEQYF	TGTGCCAGCAGCTCCAATAGCTACGAGCAGTACTTC
NA	TRBJ2-1	TRBV5-4	NA	CASSSPRSPVGDEQFF	TGTGCCAGCAGCTCCCCCCGGTCCCCGGTGGGAGATGAGCAGTTCTTC
NA	TRBJ1-5	TRBV30	NA	CAWNPGFGQPQHF	TGTGCCTGGAACCCAGGGTTCGGTCAGCCCCAGCATTTT
NA	TRBJ1-2	TRBV5-1	NA	CASSLVREGYGYTF	TGCGCCAGCAGCTTGGTCAGGGAAGGGTATGGCTACACCTTC
NA	TRBJ1-2	TRBV29-1	NA	CSVEFGGGYTF	TGCAGCGTTGAGTTCGGGGGTGGCTACACCTTC
NA	TRBJ2-7	TRBV19	NA	CASSSYPEEQYF	TGTGCCAGTAGTTCTTACCCTGAGGAGCAGTACTTC
NA	TRBJ2-2	TRBV5-4	NA	CASSFGNTGELFF	TGTGCCAGCAGCTTCGGTAACACCGGGGAGCTGTTTTTT
TRBD2	TRBJ2-1	TRBV5-1	NA	CASSLPGLMGFF	TGCGCCAGCAGCTTACCGGGACTAATGGGGTTCTTC
TRBD1	TRBJ1-4	TRBV7-9	NA	CASSSWTGGDEKLFF	TGTGCCAGCAGCTCATGGACAGGGGGCGATGAAAAACTGTTTTTT
TRBD2	TRBJ2-7	TRBV2	NA	CASSGGGTSGRKSYEQYF	TGTGCCAGCAGTGGAGGGGGGACTAGCGGGAGAAAGTCCTACGAGCAGTACTTC
NA	TRBJ1-3	TRBV6-5	NA	CASSYSRRSGIYF	TGTGCCAGCAGTTACTCGCGCAGGTCTGGCATATATTTT
TRBD1	TRBJ1-2	TRBV28	NA	CASTPPGTAYGYTF	TGTGCCAGCACCCCACCCGGGACAGCCTATGGCTACACCTTC
NA	TRBJ2-1	TRBV12-3/TRBV12-4	NA	CASSPRGQQFF	TGTGCCAGCAGTCCTCGGGGTCAGCAGTTCTTC
NA	TRBJ1-1	TRBV28	NA	CASDPGRDGTEAFF	TGTGCCAGCGATCCCGGGAGGGATGGCACTGAAGCTTTCTTT
TRBD2	TRBJ2-1	TRBV27	NA	CASSLLTGGPHNEQFF	TGTGCCAGCAGTTTGCTTACGGGAGGGCCCCACAATGAGCAGTTCTTC
TRBD2	TRBJ2-1	TRBV15	few	CATSRGPGLANEQFF	TGTGCCACCAGCAGAGGACCGGGACTAGCCAATGAGCAGTTCTTC
TRBD1	TRBJ1-4	TRBV9	NA	CASSVDTPGQNNEKLFF	TGTGCCAGCAGCGTAGATACCCCGGGACAGAATAATGAAAAACTGTTTTTT
TRBD1	TRBJ2-7	TRBV11-1	NA	CASSSRQGGSYEQYF	TGTGCCAGCAGCTCCAGACAGGGCGGCTCCTACGAGCAGTACTTC
NA	TRBJ1-5	TRBV6-5	NA	CASTLAAYSNQPQHF	TGTGCCAGCACACTCGCGGCTTATAGCAATCAGCCCCAGCATTTT
NA	TRBJ2-4	TRBV28	NA	CASISHLGAKNIQYF	TGTGCCAGCATCTCACACCTTGGCGCCAAAAACATTCAGTACTTC
TRBD2	TRBJ2-5	TRBV27	once	CASSLRGLAGGPYQETQYF	TGTGCCAGCAGTCTAAGGGGACTAGCGGGAGGGCCGTACCAAGAGACCCAGTACTTC
TRBD1	TRBJ1-4	TRBV5-1	NA	CASSFGQGGTNEKLFF	TGCGCCAGCAGCTTCGGACAGGGAGGCACTAATGAAAAACTGTTTTTT
NA	TRBJ2-1	TRBV5-6	NA	CASSLQGWSRNEQFF	TGTGCCAGCAGCTTACAAGGTTGGAGTAGGAATGAGCAGTTCTTC
TRBD2	TRBJ2-3	TRBV7-9	NA	CASSRTSGGLTDTQYF	TGTGCCAGCAGCCGAACTAGCGGGGGACTCACAGATACGCAGTATTTT
NA	TRBJ2-3	TRBV6-5	NA	CASSYGFASTDTQYF	TGTGCCAGCAGTTACGGCTTCGCTAGCACAGATACGCAGTATTTT
NA	TRBJ1-1	TRBV6-6	once	CASSYDGGRVTEAFF	TGTGCCAGCAGTTACGACGGCGGGCGAGTCACTGAAGCTTTCTTT
TRBD1	TRBJ2-1	TRBV7-8	NA	CASSAWTGQAYNEQFF	TGTGCCAGCAGCGCCTGGACAGGGCAGGCCTACAATGAGCAGTTCTTC
NA	TRBJ1-1	TRBV4-1	NA	CASSQVPSMNTEAFF	TGCGCCAGCAGCCAAGTGCCTTCTATGAACACTGAAGCTTTCTTT